This entry describes one TCR beta chain. Its antigen remains unknown. The primer mix had 60 Vbeta and 13 Jbeta primers. TCRdb's copy holds only in-frame clones and misses some; the assay was immunoSEQ multiplex PCR. The sample contains roughly 100,000 clones, less than 85% of which appear only once. Looked up from germline, CDR1 is KGHSH and CDR2 is LQKENI. V was clipped by 2 bases and J by 1 base, with 11 bases between them. The CDR3 length is 15 residues. The sample originates from a study of cytomegalovirus exposure and HLA in healthy donors. Broader study findings: Relative to equally common others, HLA-associated TCR beta chains showed greater clonal expansion in a later analysis. Previous analysis showed most TCR beta V segments were productive about 90% or about 30% of the time. Associated with HLA alleles at 0.05 false discovery rate in a later analysis were around 17,000 TCR beta sequences. Reported performance of the classifier showed diagnosis of cytomegalovirus status with high specificity and sensitivity.

V is TRBV18 and J is TRBJ1-1; tentatively, D is TRBD1 (6 bases). This sequence originates from a man in his fifties or sixties in good health and CMV-seronegative. The sequencing input was PBMCs. The CDR3 spells CASSPTTGENTEAFF. CDR3 nucleotide sequence: TGTGCCAGCTCACCAACGACAGGAGAGAACACTGAAGCTTTCTTT.